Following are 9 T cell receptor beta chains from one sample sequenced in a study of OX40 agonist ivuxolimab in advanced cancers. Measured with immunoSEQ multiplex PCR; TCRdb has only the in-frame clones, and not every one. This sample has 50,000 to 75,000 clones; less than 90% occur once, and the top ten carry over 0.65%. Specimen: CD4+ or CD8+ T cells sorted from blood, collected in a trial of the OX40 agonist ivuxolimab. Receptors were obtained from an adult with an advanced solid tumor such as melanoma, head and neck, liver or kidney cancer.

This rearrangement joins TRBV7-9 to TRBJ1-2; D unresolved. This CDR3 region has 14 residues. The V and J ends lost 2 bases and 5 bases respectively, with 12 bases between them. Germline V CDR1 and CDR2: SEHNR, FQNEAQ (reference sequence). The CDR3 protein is CASSLTGSGYGYTF. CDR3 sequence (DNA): TGTGCCAGCAGCTTAACCGGCAGTGGTTATGGCTACACCTTC.

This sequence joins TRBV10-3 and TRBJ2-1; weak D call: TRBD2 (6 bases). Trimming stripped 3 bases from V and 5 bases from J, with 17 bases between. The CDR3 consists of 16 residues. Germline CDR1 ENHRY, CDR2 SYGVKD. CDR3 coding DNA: TGTGCCATCAGTGACCCCGGGACTGGCTTGGACAATGAGCAGTTCTTC. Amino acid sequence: CAISDPGTGLDNEQFF.

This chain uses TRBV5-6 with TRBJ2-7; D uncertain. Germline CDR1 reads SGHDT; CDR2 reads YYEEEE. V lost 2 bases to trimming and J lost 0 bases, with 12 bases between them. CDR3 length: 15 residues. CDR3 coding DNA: TGTGCCAGCAGCTTACGTCCTCTTGGCTCCTACGAGCAGTACTTC. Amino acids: CASSLRPLGSYEQYF.

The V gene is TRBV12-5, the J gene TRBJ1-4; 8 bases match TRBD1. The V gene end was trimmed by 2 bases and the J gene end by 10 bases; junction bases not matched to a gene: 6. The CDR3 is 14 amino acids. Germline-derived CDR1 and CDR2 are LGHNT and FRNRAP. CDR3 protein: CASGLQGAVGKLFF. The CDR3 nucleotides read TGTGCTAGTGGTTTGCAGGGGGCGGTGGGAAAACTGTTTTTT.

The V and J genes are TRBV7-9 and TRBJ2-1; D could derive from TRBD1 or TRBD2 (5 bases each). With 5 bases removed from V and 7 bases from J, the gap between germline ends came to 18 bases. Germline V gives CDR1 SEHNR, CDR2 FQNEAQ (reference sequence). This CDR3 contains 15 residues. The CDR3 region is CASSRGAITGNEQFF. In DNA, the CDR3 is TGTGCCAGCAGCCGAGGGGCTATAACGGGGAATGAGCAGTTCTTC.

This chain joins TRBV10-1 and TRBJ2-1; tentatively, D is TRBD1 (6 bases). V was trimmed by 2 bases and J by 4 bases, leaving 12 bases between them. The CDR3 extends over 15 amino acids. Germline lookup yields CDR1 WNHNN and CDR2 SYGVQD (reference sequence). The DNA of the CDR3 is TGCGCCAGCAGTGAGGGGGGCCTCGTGTACAATGAGCAGTTCTTC. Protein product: CASSEGGLVYNEQFF.

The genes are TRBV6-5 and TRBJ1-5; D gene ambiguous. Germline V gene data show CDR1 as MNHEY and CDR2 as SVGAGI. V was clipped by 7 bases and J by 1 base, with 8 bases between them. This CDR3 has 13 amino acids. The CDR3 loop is CASTPGSNQPQHF. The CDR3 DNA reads TGTGCCAGCACCCCGGGGAGCAATCAGCCCCAGCATTTT.

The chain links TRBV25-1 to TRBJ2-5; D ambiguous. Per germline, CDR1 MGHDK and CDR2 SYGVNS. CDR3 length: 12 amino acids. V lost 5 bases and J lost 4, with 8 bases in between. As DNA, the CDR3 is TGTGCCAGCAGTAGGAGTCGAGAGACCCAGTACTTC. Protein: CASSRSRETQYF.

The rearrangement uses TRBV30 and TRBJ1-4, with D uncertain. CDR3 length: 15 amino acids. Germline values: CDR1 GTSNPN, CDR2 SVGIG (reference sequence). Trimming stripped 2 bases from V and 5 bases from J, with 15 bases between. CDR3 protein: CAWSPTGQRNEKLFF. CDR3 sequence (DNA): TGTGCCTGGAGTCCAACTGGCCAGAGGAATGAAAAACTGTTTTTT.